This T cell receptor (beta chain) was recovered during a study of PD-1 blockade in mismatch repair-deficient tumors. Study overall: Patients had approximately 13 mismatch repair-deficient cancer types and were previously treated and progressing.

This clone occurred a few times. This CDR3 has 12 amino acids. CDR1 and CDR2 (germline): MNHEY, SVGAGI. V gave up 6 bases and J gave up 7 bases, with 10 bases separating them. Every patient had mismatch repair deficiency by PCR or immunohistochemistry. TCRdb keeps only in-frame clones here, not all; method: immunoSEQ multiplex PCR. This table holds about 38,000 clones, 70% to 80% found once. The chain couples TRBV6-5 to TRBJ1-5; D uncertain. The receptor's source is an adult with mismatch repair-deficient cancer. Material: peripheral blood, obtained 4 weeks after starting pembrolizumab. CDR3 region: CASSTGSQPQHF. CDR3 nucleotides: TGTGCCAGCAGCACCGGCTCGCAGCCCCAGCATTTT.